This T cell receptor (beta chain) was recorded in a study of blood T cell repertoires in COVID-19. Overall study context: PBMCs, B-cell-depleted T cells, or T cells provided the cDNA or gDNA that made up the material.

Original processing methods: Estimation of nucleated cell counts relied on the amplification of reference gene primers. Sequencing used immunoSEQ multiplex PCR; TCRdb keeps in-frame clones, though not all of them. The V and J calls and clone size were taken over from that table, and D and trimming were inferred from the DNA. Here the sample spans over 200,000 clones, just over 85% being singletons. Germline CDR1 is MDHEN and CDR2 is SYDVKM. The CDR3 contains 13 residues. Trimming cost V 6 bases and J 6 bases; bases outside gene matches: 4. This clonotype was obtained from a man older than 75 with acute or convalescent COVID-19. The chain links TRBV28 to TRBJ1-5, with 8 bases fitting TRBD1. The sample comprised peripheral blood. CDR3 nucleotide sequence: TGTGCCAGCAGGAAACAGGGGGGTCAGCCCCAGCATTTT. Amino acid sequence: CASRKQGGQPQHF.